The 5 T cell receptor beta chains below were found in one sample sequenced in a study of blood T cell repertoires in COVID-19. The method was immunoSEQ multiplex PCR; TCRdb's version includes in-frame clones alone and lacks a portion of them. The data show roughly 290,000 clones, around 85% seen once. The sample comprised peripheral blood. Receptor source: a woman aged 50 to 65 with active or convalescent COVID-19.

The rearrangement links TRBV7-3 to TRBJ2-1; 8 bases align to TRBD2. V lost 6 bases to trimming and J lost 0 bases; unmatched junction nucleotides: 4. The CDR3 length is 15 residues. Germline lookup yields CDR1 SGHTA and CDR2 FQGTGA. The CDR3 spells CASSAGTSSYNEQFF. CDR3 DNA sequence: TGTGCCAGCAGTGCCGGGACTAGCTCCTACAATGAGCAGTTCTTC.

The chain uses TRBV6-5 and TRBJ2-5, with D possibly TRBD1 on 6 matching bases. The CDR3 has 13 residues. The germline gives CDR1 MNHEY, CDR2 SVGAGI. With 9 bases removed from V and 0 bases from J, the gap between germline ends came to 11 bases. Here the CDR3 DNA reads TGTGCCAGAGGGGGTGAAAACCAAGAGACCCAGTACTTC. Translation gives CARGGENQETQYF.

This chain connects TRBV5-1 to TRBJ2-1; 7 nucleotides align to TRBD2. Germline trimming cut 0 bases from V and 7 bases from J; bases unmatched to any gene: 10. In germline, CDR1 is SGHRS, CDR2 YFSETQ. The CDR3 covers 16 residues. CDR3 nucleotide sequence: TGCGCCAGCAGCTTGGAAGCGGGAAGCATGGGGAATGAGCAGTTCTTC. Protein: CASSLEAGSMGNEQFF.

V is TRBV29-1 and J is TRBJ1-2; 10 bases match TRBD1. Trimming took 7 bases from V and 2 from J; bases not matched to a gene: 4. Germline V CDR1 and CDR2: SQVTM, ANQGSEA. This CDR3 region has 13 residues. The CDR3 is CSATGGPNYGYTF. The CDR3 DNA is TGCAGCGCGACAGGGGGCCCCAACTATGGCTACACCTTC. Complete variable domain (other parts from reference TRBV29-1 and TRBJ1-2): SAVISQKPSRDICQRGTSLTIQCQVDSQVTMMFWYRQQPGQSLTLIATANQGSEATYESGFVIDKFPISRPNLTFSTLTVSNMSPEDSSIYLCSATGGPNYGYTFGSGTRLTVV.

The gene calls are TRBV21-1 and TRBJ2-5; TRBD2 was called by the table and not checked on the DNA. TRBV21-1 is termed a pseudogene. This CDR3 contains 12 residues. CDR3 DNA sequence: TGTGCCAGCGCCGGGAACCAAGAGACCCAGTACTTC. Amino acids: CASAGNQETQYF.